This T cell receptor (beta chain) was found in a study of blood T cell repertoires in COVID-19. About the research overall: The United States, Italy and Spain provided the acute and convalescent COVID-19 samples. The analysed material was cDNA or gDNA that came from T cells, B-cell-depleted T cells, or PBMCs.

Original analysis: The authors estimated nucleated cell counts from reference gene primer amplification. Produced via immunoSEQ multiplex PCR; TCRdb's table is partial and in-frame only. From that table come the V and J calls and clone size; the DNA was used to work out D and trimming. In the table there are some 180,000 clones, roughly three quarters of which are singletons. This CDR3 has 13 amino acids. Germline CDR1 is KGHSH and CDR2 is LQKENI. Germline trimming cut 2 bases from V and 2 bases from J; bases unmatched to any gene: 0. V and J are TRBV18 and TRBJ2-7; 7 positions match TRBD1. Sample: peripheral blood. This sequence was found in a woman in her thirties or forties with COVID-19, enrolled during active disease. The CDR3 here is CASSPDRAYEQYF. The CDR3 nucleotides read TGTGCCAGCTCACCAGACAGGGCCTACGAGCAGTACTTC.